Following are 16 T cell receptor beta chains from one sample sequenced in a study of blood T cells in healthy people across ages. Next came a second PCR, run for about 7 to 12 cycles, which used a sample-barcoded 5' primer along with a J-beta primer mix. TCRdb used MiXCR to reprocess the 5' RACE reads, holding one entry per CDR3 protein. The repertoire consists of 950,000 to 1,200,000 distinct CDR3 sequences, with 30% to 40% occurring once and the leading ten covering around 13%. What was sequenced was blood. These TCRs come from a man between 18 and 29 years old in good health.

This clonotype appeared once. This may stem from a read error, because a much larger clone lies one nucleotide away. The chain links TRBV20-1 to TRBJ2-1; D perhaps matches TRBD2 (5 bases). Germline CDR1 reads DFQATT; CDR2 reads SNEGSKA (reference sequence). CDR3 length: 15 residues. Trimming left V 5 bases short and J 0 bases short, with 14 bases between. CDR3: CSARLERSSYNEQFF. The CDR3 DNA reads TGCAGTGCTCGCTTGGAGCGGAGCTCCTACAATGAGCAGTTCTTC.

The rearrangement joins TRBV3-1 to TRBJ2-2; TRBD1 aligns across 8 bases. The CDR3 is made up of 16 amino acids. Per the germline V gene, CDR1 is LGHDT and CDR2 is YNNKEL (reference sequence). Trimming cost V 4 bases and J 5 bases; bases outside gene matches: 9. CDR3 DNA sequence: TGTGCCAGCAGCCCCGACAGGGGATATCAGACCGGGGAGCTGTTTTTT. Translating it yields CASSPDRGYQTGELFF.

The CDR3 coding sequence is TGTGCCAGCAGTTCCCCGGGACAGGGTTCCTATGGCTACACCTTC. Its translation: CASSSPGQGSYGYTF. The chain carries TRBV27 and TRBJ1-2; 9 nucleotides agree with TRBD1. This CDR3 is built from 15 residues. The V gene end was trimmed by 4 bases and the J gene end by 4 bases; junction bases not matched to a gene: 7. Germline values: CDR1 MNHEY, CDR2 SMNVEV (reference sequence).

To note about this clonotype: Since a much larger clone is just one base distant, this may be a read error. The chain has TRBV7-2 and TRBJ2-1; D is uncertain. The CDR3 sequence is 12 residues long. Germline CDR1 SGHTA, CDR2 FQGNSA. The CDR3 reads CASNGGYNVQFF. The CDR3 DNA reads TGTGCCAGCAACGGTGGCTACAATGTGCAGTTCTTC. Together with reference TRBV7-2 and TRBJ2-1, the CDR3 gives the full variable domain: GAGVSQSPSNKVTEKGKDVELRCDPISGHTALYWYRQSLGQGLEFLIYFQGNSAPDKSGLPSDRFSAERTGGSVSTLTIQRTQQEDSAVYLCASNGGYNVQFFGPGTRLTVL.

This chain connects TRBV7-2 to TRBJ1-5, with D unclear. The CDR3 length is 14 residues. The germline V gene encodes CDR1 SGHTA and CDR2 FQGNSA. V was pared by 5 bases and J by 3 bases, with 11 bases between. CDR3 sequence: CASSPLSPNQPQHF. As DNA, the CDR3 is TGTGCCAGCAGCCCACTCAGCCCCAATCAGCCCCAGCATTTT.

This clonotype was seen a few times. The DNA for the CDR3 is TGTGCCAGCAGCACTTTTCGGGGTGAGCAGTTCTTC. It encodes CASSTFRGEQFF. The chain links TRBV7-2 to TRBJ2-1, with D maybe TRBD2 (5 bases). Germline V gene data show CDR1 as SGHTA and CDR2 as FQGNSA. Trimming stripped 5 bases from V and 9 bases from J, with 11 bases between. The length of the CDR3 is 12 residues.

CDR3 protein: CASSEWAGSPYNEQFF. CDR3 coding DNA: TGCGCCAGCAGCGAGTGGGCAGGGTCCCCCTACAATGAGCAGTTCTTC. The chain uses TRBV5-1 and TRBJ2-1; weak D call: TRBD1 (5 bases). Germline V CDR1 and CDR2: SGHRS, YFSETQ. The CDR3 consists of 16 residues. V lost 4 bases to trimming and J lost 2 bases, with 16 bases between them.

This clonotype has just a few counts. V gene TRBV30 combines with J gene TRBJ2-7; D is perhaps TRBD1 (6 bases). The CDR3 extends over 12 amino acids. Trimming cost V 8 bases and J 6 bases, with 17 bases left between them. Per the germline V gene, CDR1 is GTSNPN and CDR2 is SVGIG (reference sequence). The CDR3 loop is CAGDRPPSEQYF. CDR3 nucleotides: TGTGCCGGTGACAGGCCCCCCTCCGAGCAGTACTTC.

There are a few counts of this clonotype. The chain is built from TRBV2 and TRBJ2-1; TRBD1 agrees at 7 bases. Germline CDR1 is SNHLY and CDR2 is FYNNEI. After removal of 4 bases from V and 6 bases from J, the junction contained 6 bases not matched to a gene. The CDR3 contains 14 residues. The chain's CDR3 is CASSGQSGGNEQFF. In DNA, the CDR3 is TGTGCCAGCAGTGGGCAGTCAGGGGGCAATGAGCAGTTCTTC.

In this sample, this clonotype turned up a few times. The chain joins TRBV21-1 to TRBJ2-7. TRBV21-1 is shown as a pseudogene. This CDR3 is built from 13 residues. CDR3 sequence reads: CASSKAWSYEQYF. CDR3 DNA: TGTGCCAGCAGCAAAGCCTGGTCCTACGAGCAGTACTTC.

This clonotype was detected ten times or more. V is TRBV4-3 and J is TRBJ2-1; unclear D gene. The CDR3 spans 16 residues. V was clipped by 1 base and J by 7 bases, with 17 bases between them. Germline-derived CDR1 and CDR2 are LGHNA and YSLEER. CDR3: CASSQAGARSPNEQFF. DNA for the CDR3: TGCGCCAGCAGCCAAGCAGGAGCGAGATCTCCTAATGAGCAGTTCTTC.

J is TRBJ1-1 and V is TRBV6-2 or TRBV6-3, with 7 bases identical to TRBD1. The junction had 7 bases not matched to a gene; V was cut back by 5 bases and J by 4 bases. CDR1 is MNHEY, CDR2 SVGEGT, per germline. The CDR3 sequence is 14 residues long. This chain's CDR3 is CASSPETGSTEAFF. CDR3 DNA: TGTGCCAGCAGTCCCGAGACAGGGTCCACTGAAGCTTTCTTT.

This clonotype is a singleton in its sample. A read error may account for a junction end that differs from germline. CDR3 nucleotides: TGCAGTGCTCGCGGGGCGGGAGGGTATAATTCACCCCCCCACTTT. Its protein is CSARGAGGYNSPPHF. The chain links TRBV20-1 to TRBJ1-6, with D possibly matching TRBD1 (5 bases). This CDR3 has 15 residues. Looked up from germline, CDR1 is DFQATT and CDR2 is SNEGSKA (reference sequence).

This clonotype showed up just once. The rearrangement joins TRBV4-3 to TRBJ2-2, with 8 positions matching TRBD2. The V gene end was trimmed by 1 base and the J gene end by 0 bases; junction bases not matched to a gene: 10. The CDR3 is 19 residues long. The germline V gene encodes CDR1 LGHNA and CDR2 YSLEER. The CDR3 reads CASSQVVWTLAANTGELFF. As DNA, the CDR3 is TGCGCCAGCAGCCAAGTGGTATGGACACTAGCGGCGAACACCGGGGAGCTGTTTTTT.

For the CDR3, the DNA is TGCAGTGCTAGAGATACGGGCGGGGGTTACACTGAAGCTTTCTTT. Protein: CSARDTGGGYTEAFF. The gene calls are TRBV20-1 and TRBJ1-1; a weak D match, TRBD1 (5 bases). V gave up 0 bases and J gave up 3 bases, with 14 bases separating them. The CDR3 has 15 amino acids. Germline V gene sequence: CDR1 DFQATT, CDR2 SNEGSKA (reference sequence).

Ten or more counts support this clonotype. The rearrangement links TRBV7-2 to TRBJ2-5; no definite D call. CDR1 and CDR2 from the germline V gene are SGHTA and FQGNSA. Trimming shortened V by 1 base and J by 2 bases, and 5 bases separated the two germline ends. The CDR3 is 13 amino acids. CDR3 nucleotide sequence: TGTGCCAGCAGCTTAGACAGACAAGAGACCCAGTACTTC. Protein product: CASSLDRQETQYF.